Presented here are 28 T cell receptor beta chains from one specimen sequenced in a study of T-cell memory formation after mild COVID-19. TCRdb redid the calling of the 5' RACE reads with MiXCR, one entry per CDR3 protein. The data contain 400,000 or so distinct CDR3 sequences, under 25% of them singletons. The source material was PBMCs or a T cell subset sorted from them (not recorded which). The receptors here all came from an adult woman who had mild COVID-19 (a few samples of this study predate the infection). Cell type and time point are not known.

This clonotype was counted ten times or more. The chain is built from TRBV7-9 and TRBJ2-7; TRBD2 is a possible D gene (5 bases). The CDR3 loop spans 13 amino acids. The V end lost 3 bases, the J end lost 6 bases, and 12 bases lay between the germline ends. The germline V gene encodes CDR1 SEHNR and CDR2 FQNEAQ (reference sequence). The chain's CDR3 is CASSFDPRGEQYF. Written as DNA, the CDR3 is TGTGCCAGCAGCTTTGATCCTCGGGGCGAGCAGTACTTC.

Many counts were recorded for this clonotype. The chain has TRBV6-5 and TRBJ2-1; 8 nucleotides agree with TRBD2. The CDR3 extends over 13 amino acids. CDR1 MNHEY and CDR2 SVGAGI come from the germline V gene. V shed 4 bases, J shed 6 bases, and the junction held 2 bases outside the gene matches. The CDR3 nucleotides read TGTGCCAGCAGTTCCAGCGGGGGCAATGAGCAGTTCTTC. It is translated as CASSSSGGNEQFF.

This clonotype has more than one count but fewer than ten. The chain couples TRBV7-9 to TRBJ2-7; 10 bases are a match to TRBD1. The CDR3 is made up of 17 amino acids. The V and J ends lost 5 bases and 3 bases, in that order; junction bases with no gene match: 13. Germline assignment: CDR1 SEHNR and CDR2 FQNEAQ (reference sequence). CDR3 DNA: TGTGCCAGCAGCACGGAACCGGGACAGGGGATTTTCTACGAGCAGTACTTC. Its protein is CASSTEPGQGIFYEQYF.

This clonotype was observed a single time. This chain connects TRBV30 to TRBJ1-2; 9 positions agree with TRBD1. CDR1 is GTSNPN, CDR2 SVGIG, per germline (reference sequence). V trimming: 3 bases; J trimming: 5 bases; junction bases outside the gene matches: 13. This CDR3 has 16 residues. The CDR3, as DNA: TGTGCCTGGAGCCAGGGACAGGGTTTGGTGGGATATGGCTACACCTTC. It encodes CAWSQGQGLVGYGYTF. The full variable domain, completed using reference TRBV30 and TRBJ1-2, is SQTIHQWPATLVQPVGSPLSLECTVEGTSNPNLYWYRQAAGRGLQLLFYSVGIGQISSEVPQNLSASRPQDRQFILSSKKLLLSDSGFYLCAWSQGQGLVGYGYTFGSGTRLTVV.

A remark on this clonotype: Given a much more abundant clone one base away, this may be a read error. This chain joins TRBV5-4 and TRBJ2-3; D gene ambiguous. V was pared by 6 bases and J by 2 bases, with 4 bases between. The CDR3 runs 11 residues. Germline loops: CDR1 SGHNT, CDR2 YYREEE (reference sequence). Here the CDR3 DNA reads TGTGCCAGCACCTTCACAGATACGCAGTATTTT. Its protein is CASTFTDTQYF.

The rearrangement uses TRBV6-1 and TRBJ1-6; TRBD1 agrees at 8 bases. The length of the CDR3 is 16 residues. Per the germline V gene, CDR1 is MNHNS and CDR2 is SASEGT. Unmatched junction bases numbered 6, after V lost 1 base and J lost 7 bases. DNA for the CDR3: TGTGCCAGCAGTGAAGTGACAGGGGCTCAAAATTCACCCCTCCACTTT. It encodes CASSEVTGAQNSPLHF.

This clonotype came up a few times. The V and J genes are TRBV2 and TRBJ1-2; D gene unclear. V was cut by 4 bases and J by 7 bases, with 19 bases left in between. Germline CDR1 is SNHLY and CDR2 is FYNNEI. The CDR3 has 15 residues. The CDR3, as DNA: TGTGCCAGCAGTGGCGAAGGTATAACCCAAGGTGGCTACACCTTC. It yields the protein CASSGEGITQGGYTF. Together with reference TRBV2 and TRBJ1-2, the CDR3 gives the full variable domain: EPEVTQTPSHQVTQMGQEVILRCVPISNHLYFYWYRQILGQKVEFLVSFYNNEISEKSEIFDDQFSVERPDGSNFTLKIRSTKLEDSAMYFCASSGEGITQGGYTFGSGTRLTVV.

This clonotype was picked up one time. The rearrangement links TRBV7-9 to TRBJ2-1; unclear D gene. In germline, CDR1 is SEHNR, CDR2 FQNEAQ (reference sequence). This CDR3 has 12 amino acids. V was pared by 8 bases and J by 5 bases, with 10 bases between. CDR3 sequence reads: CASDNLDNEQFF. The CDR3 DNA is TGTGCCAGCGATAATCTCGACAATGAGCAGTTCTTC.

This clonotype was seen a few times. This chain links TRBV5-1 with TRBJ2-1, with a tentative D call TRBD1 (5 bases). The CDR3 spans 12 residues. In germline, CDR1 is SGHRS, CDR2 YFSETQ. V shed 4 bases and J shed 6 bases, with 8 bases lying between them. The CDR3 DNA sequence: TGCGCCAGCAGCCTGGACACCAATGAGCAGTTCTTC. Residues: CASSLDTNEQFF.

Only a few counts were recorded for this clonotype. CDR3 sequence: CASSRRFQEKLFF. Here the CDR3 DNA reads TGTGCCAGCAGTCGCCGATTCCAGGAAAAACTGTTTTTT. V usage is TRBV27 and J usage is TRBJ1-4; no definite D call. Germline CDR1 and CDR2: MNHEY and SMNVEV (reference sequence). CDR3 length equals 13 residues. The V gene lost 5 bases and the J gene lost 8 bases, with 12 bases spanning the gap.

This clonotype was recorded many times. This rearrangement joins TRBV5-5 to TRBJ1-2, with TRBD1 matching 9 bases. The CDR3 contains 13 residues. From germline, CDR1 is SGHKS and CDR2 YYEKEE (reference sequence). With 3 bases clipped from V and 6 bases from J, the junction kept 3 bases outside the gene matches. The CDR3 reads CASSSTGGNGYTF. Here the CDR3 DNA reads TGTGCCAGCAGCTCAACAGGGGGCAATGGCTACACCTTC.

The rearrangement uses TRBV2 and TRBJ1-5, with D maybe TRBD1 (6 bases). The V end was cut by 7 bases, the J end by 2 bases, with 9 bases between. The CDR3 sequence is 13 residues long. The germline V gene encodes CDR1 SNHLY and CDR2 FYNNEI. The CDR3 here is CASIRQGNQPQHF. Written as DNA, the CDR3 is TGTGCCAGCATTCGACAGGGCAATCAGCCCCAGCATTTT.

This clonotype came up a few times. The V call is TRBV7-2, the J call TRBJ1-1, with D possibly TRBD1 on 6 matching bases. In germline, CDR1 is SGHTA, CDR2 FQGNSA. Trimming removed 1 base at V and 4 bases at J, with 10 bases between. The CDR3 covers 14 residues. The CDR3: CASSLEGRGTEAFF. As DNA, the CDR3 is TGTGCCAGCAGCTTAGAAGGCAGGGGCACTGAAGCTTTCTTT.

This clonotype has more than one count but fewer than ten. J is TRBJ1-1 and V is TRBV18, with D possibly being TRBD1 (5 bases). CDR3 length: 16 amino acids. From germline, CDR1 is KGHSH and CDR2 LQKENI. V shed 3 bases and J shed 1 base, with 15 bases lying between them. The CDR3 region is CASSPRTGTANTEAFF. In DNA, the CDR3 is TGTGCCAGCTCACCTCGGACGGGGACGGCGAACACTGAAGCTTTCTTT.

The CDR3 protein is CASSDTWDAGKTYNEQFF. The CDR3 DNA follows: TGTGCCAGCAGCGACACGTGGGACGCTGGGAAGACTTACAATGAGCAGTTCTTC. V gene TRBV5-6 combines with J gene TRBJ2-1; the D call may be TRBD1 or TRBD2 (5 bases each). Germline lookup yields CDR1 SGHDT and CDR2 YYEEEE. Trimming removed 4 bases from V and 4 bases from J, with 24 bases in between. This CDR3 spans 18 amino acids.

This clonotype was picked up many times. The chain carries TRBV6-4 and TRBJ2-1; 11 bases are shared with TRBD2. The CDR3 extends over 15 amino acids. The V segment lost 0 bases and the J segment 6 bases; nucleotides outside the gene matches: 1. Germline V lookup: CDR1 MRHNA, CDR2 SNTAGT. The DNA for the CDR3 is TGTGCCAGCAGTGACTCTAGCGGGGGGGCCAATGAGCAGTTCTTC. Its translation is CASSDSSGGANEQFF.

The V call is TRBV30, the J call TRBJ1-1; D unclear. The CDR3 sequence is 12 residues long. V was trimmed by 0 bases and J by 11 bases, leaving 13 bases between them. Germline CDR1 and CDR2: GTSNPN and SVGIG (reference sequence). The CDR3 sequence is CAWSVSSLWAFF. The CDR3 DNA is TGTGCCTGGAGTGTCTCTTCTTTGTGGGCTTTCTTT.

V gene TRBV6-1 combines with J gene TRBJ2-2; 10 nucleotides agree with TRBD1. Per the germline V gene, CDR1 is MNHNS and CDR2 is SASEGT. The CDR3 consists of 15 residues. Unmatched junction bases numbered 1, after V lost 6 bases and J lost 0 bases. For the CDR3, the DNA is TGTGCCAGCAGCGGACAGGGGGCGAACACCGGGGAGCTGTTTTTT. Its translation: CASSGQGANTGELFF.

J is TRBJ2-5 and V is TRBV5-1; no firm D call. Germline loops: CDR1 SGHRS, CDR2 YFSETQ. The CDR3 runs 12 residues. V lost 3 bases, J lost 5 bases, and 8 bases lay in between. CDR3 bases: TGCGCCAGCAGCTCGGTGTTGGAGACCCAGTACTTC. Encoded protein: CASSSVLETQYF. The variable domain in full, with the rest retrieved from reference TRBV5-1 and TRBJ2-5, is KAGVTQTPRYLIKTRGQQVTLSCSPISGHRSVSWYQQTPGQGLQFLFEYFSETQRNKGNFPGRFSGRQFSNSRSEMNVSTLELGDSALYLCASSSVLETQYFGPGTRLLVL.

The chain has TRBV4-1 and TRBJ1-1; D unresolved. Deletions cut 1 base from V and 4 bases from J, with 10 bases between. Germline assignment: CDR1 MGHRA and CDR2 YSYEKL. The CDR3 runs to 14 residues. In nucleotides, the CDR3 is TGCGCCAGCAGCCAAGTAACAGAGGGCACTGAAGCTTTCTTT. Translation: CASSQVTEGTEAFF.

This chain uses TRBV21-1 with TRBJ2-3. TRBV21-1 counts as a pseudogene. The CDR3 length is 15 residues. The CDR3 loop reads CASSKASGSTDTQYF. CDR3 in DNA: TGTGCCAGCAGCAAAGCATCCGGAAGCACAGATACGCAGTATTTT.

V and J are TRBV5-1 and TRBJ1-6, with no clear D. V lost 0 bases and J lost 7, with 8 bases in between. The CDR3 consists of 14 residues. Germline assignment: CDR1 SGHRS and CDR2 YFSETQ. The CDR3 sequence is CASSLAVWNSPLHF. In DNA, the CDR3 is TGCGCCAGCAGCTTGGCCGTTTGGAATTCACCCCTCCACTTT. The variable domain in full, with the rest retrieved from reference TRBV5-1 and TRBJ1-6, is KAGVTQTPRYLIKTRGQQVTLSCSPISGHRSVSWYQQTPGQGLQFLFEYFSETQRNKGNFPGRFSGRQFSNSRSEMNVSTLELGDSALYLCASSLAVWNSPLHFGNGTRLTVT.

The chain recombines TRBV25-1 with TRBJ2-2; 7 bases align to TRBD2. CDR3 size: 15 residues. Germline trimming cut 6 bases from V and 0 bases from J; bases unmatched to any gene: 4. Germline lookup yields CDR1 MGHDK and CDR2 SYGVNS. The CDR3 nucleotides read TGTGCCAGCAGGGGTCTAGCGGCGAACACCGGGGAGCTGTTTTTT. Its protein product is CASRGLAANTGELFF.

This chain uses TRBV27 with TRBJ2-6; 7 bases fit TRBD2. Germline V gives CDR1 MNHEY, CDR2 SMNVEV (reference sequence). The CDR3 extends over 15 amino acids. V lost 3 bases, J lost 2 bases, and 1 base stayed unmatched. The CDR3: CASSFLAAGANVLTF. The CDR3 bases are TGTGCCAGCAGTTTCCTAGCGGCTGGGGCCAACGTCCTGACTTTC. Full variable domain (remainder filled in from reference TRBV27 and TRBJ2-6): EAQVTQNPRYLITVTGKKLTVTCSQNMNHEYMSWYRQDPGLGLRQIYYSMNVEVTDKGDVPEGYKVSRKEKRNFPLILESPSPNQTSLYFCASSFLAAGANVLTFGAGSRLTVL.

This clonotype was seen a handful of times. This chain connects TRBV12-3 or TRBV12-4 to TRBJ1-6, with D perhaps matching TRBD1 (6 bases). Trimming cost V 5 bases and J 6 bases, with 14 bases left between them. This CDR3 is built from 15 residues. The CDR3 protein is CASSPWGAGNSPLHF. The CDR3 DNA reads TGTGCCAGCAGTCCGTGGGGGGCTGGTAATTCACCCCTCCACTTT.

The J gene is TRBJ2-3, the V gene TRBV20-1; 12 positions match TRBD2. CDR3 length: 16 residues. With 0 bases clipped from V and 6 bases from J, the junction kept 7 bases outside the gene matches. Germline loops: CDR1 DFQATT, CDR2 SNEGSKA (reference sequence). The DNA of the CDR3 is TGCAGTGCTAGAGAGGGGACTAGCGGGCTTGCGGATACGCAGTATTTT. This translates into CSAREGTSGLADTQYF.

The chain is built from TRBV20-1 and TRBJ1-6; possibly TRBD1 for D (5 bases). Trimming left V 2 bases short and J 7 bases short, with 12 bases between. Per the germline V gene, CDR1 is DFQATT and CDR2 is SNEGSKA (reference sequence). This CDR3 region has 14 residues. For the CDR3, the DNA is TGCAGTGCTAGAACCGGGACGGGGAATTCACCCCTCCACTTT. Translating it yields CSARTGTGNSPLHF.

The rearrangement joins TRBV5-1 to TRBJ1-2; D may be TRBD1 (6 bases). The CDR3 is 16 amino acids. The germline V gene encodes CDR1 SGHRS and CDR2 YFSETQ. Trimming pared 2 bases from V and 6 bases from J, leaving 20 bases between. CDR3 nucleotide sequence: TGCGCCAGCAGCTTATTGAGGAGGGGGAATATCGATGGCTACACCTTC. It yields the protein CASSLLRRGNIDGYTF.